This paragraph covers one T cell receptor beta chain sequence. The data were taken from a study of control samples from healthy donors and cancer patients. This CDR3 has 13 residues. J was trimmed by 4 bases and V by 6 bases; bases with no gene match: 4. The assay was immunoSEQ multiplex PCR, and TCRdb's table has in-frame clones only and misses some. Of roughly 59,000 clones detected, more than 85% appear once; the ten largest clones hold approximately 1.5%. Material: PBMCs. The receptor was isolated from a middle-aged man with colorectal cancer. This chain connects TRBV12-3 or TRBV12-4 to TRBJ1-2, with TRBD1 matching 8 bases. CDR3 in DNA: TGTGCCAGCAGACCGACAGGGGTCTATGGCTACACCTTC. Translation gives CASRPTGVYGYTF.